The next 25 T cell receptor beta chains were all read from a single sample in a study of blood T cell repertoires in COVID-19. Only in-frame clones appear in the TCRdb table, and some are missing; sequencing was by immunoSEQ multiplex PCR. Of approximately 210,000 clones listed, about 91% were seen once; the top ten hold more than 1.4%. The material sequenced was peripheral blood. Receptors originate from a man aged 18 to 29 with active or convalescent COVID-19.

This chain links TRBV4-3 with TRBJ2-7; 7 positions match TRBD2. The CDR3 runs 16 residues. The V gene end was trimmed by 1 base and the J gene end by 0 bases; junction bases not matched to a gene: 6. CDR1 and CDR2 (germline): LGHNA, YSLEER. This CDR3 is CASSQVAGASSYEQYF. The CDR3, as DNA: TGCGCCAGCAGCCAAGTAGCGGGCGCGAGCTCCTACGAGCAGTACTTC.

CDR3 loop: CASSPRLGRGNTIYF. CDR3 sequence (DNA): TGTGCCAGCAGTCCGAGGCTGGGGAGGGGAAACACCATATATTTT. This chain joins TRBV28 and TRBJ1-3; no definite D call. The V gene's germline CDR1 is MDHEN and CDR2 SYDVKM. The CDR3 has 15 amino acids. Trimming took 5 bases from V and 4 from J, leaving 15 bases between them. The full variable domain, its missing parts supplied by reference TRBV28 and TRBJ1-3, is DVKVTQSSRYLVKRTGEKVFLECVQDMDHENMFWYRQDPGLGLRLIYFSYDVKMKEKGDIPEGYSVSREKKERFSLILESASTNQTSMYLCASSPRLGRGNTIYFGEGSWLTVV.

The rearrangement uses TRBV2 and TRBJ2-2, with D possibly matching TRBD1 (6 bases). The germline gives CDR1 SNHLY, CDR2 FYNNEI. The length of the CDR3 is 13 residues. With 8 bases removed from V and 4 bases from J, the gap between germline ends came to 11 bases. The CDR3 DNA sequence: TGTGCCAGCGATCAGGGGTCCACCGGGGAGCTGTTTTTT. This gives the protein CASDQGSTGELFF.

The V and J genes are TRBV21-1 and TRBJ2-7; the D call of TRBD2 is as the table states it, not checked on the DNA. TRBV21-1 corresponds to a pseudogene. The CDR3 is 12 residues long. The chain's CDR3 is CASSNRGGKQYF. Written as DNA, the CDR3 is TGTGCCAGCAGCAATAGGGGGGGGAAGCAGTACTTC.

The rearrangement links TRBV27 to TRBJ1-6; 7 nucleotides agree with TRBD1. J gave up 11 bases and V 5 bases, and 12 bases lay outside the gene matches. Germline V CDR1 and CDR2: MNHEY, SMNVEV (reference sequence). The CDR3 sequence is 15 residues long. CDR3 sequence: CASSQGQASMAPLHF. For the CDR3, the DNA is TGTGCCAGCAGTCAAGGACAGGCTTCGATGGCACCCCTCCACTTT.

CDR3 DNA sequence: TGTGCCATCGAGGCGGGAGAGGAGCTGTTTTTT. Protein sequence: CAIEAGEELFF. The chain is built from TRBV10-3 and TRBJ2-2; 7 positions agree with TRBD2. This CDR3 has 11 amino acids. Per germline, CDR1 ENHRY and CDR2 SYGVKD. The J segment lost 10 bases and the V segment lost 8 bases, leaving 4 bases of the junction unmatched.

This chain joins TRBV6-2 or TRBV6-3 and TRBJ2-1; tentative D call: TRBD2 (5 bases). V was shortened by 5 bases and J by 4 bases, with 12 bases between the two germline ends. The CDR3 sequence is 14 residues long. CDR1 is MNHEY, CDR2 SVGEGT, per germline. CDR3 amino acids: CASSSPSGYNEQFF. DNA of the CDR3: TGTGCCAGCAGTAGCCCGAGCGGATACAATGAGCAGTTCTTC.

This clone was recorded only once. The CDR3: CASSHGQGSGANVLTF. Here the CDR3 DNA reads TGTGCCAGCAGCCACGGACAGGGCTCTGGGGCCAACGTCCTGACTTTC. The chain combines TRBV7-6 with TRBJ2-6, with 8 bases matching TRBD1. Germline assignment: CDR1 SGHVS and CDR2 FNYEAQ. The CDR3 is 16 amino acids. V dropped 5 bases and J dropped 0; count of bases not matched to a gene: 3.

The chain joins TRBV29-1 to TRBJ1-2; TRBD1 is a possible D gene (5 bases). V lost 6 bases and J 3 bases, leaving 17 bases between the germline ends. In germline, CDR1 is SQVTM, CDR2 ANQGSEA. The CDR3 length is 14 residues. The CDR3 bases are TGCAGCGTATGGGGCGGGGGTTTAGACTATGGCTACACCTTC. Amino acids: CSVWGGGLDYGYTF.

The rearrangement joins TRBV11-2 to TRBJ1-1; D gene uncertain. Per germline, CDR1 SGHAT and CDR2 FQNNGV. Trimming left V 5 bases short and J 1 base short, with 14 bases between. The CDR3 is 15 amino acids. As DNA, the CDR3 is TGTGCCAGCAGCACCCGACAATCTCAGAACACTGAAGCTTTCTTT. Amino acid sequence: CASSTRQSQNTEAFF.

CDR3 in DNA: TGTGCCAGCAGCTTAGATCGAGCGGCGGGAGTAGAAGAGACCCAGTACTTC. It yields the protein CASSLDRAAGVEETQYF. This chain connects TRBV11-2 to TRBJ2-5, with 7 bases that match TRBD2. Trimming removed 0 bases from V and 3 bases from J; junction bases left unmatched: 10. This CDR3 comprises 17 residues. The germline V gene encodes CDR1 SGHAT and CDR2 FQNNGV.

V and J are TRBV5-5 and TRBJ1-6, with a possible D match to TRBD1 (5 bases). CDR1 and CDR2 (germline): SGHKS, YYEKEE (reference sequence). Deletions cut 1 base from V and 6 bases from J, with 11 bases between. CDR3 size: 15 residues. The CDR3, as DNA: TGTGCCAGCAGCTTGTGGGGACTGAGTAATTCACCCCTCCACTTT. Protein: CASSLWGLSNSPLHF.

This clone was seen once. The V gene is TRBV7-9, the J gene TRBJ1-4; D is ambiguous. Trimming shortened V by 7 bases and J by 2 bases, and 11 bases separated the two germline ends. Germline CDR1 is SEHNR and CDR2 is FQNEAQ (reference sequence). The CDR3 consists of 14 residues. The CDR3 nucleotides are TGTGCCAGCATCAAATCTTCCACTAATGAAAAACTGTTTTTT. Its translation is CASIKSSTNEKLFF.

This clone was observed a single time. The chain links TRBV4-3 to TRBJ2-3, with D maybe TRBD2 (5 bases). The V end was cut by 4 bases, the J end by 2 bases, with 13 bases between. Germline CDR1 reads LGHNA; CDR2 reads YSLEER. CDR3 length equals 15 residues. The CDR3, as DNA: TGCGCCAGCAGCCCAAGGACTGAGAACACAGATACGCAGTATTTT. Translated: CASSPRTENTDTQYF.

The V and J genes are TRBV2 and TRBJ2-6, with D unresolved. Per the germline V gene, CDR1 is SNHLY and CDR2 is FYNNEI. The V gene lost 4 bases and the J gene lost 0 bases, with 7 bases spanning the gap. This CDR3 has 15 residues. The CDR3 coding sequence is TGTGCCAGCAGTGCAGGTGGCTCTGGGGCCAACGTCCTGACTTTC. This gives the protein CASSAGGSGANVLTF. Full variable domain (rest looked up from reference TRBV2 and TRBJ2-6): EPEVTQTPSHQVTQMGQEVILRCVPISNHLYFYWYRQILGQKVEFLVSFYNNEISEKSEIFDDQFSVERPDGSNFTLKIRSTKLEDSAMYFCASSAGGSGANVLTFGAGSRLTVL.

The J gene is TRBJ1-1, the V gene TRBV6-5; D gene ambiguous. The CDR3 is 16 amino acids. CDR1 is MNHEY and CDR2 is SVGAGI in the germline V gene. With 0 bases removed from V and 3 bases from J, the gap between germline ends came to 14 bases. DNA of the CDR3: TGTGCCAGCAGTTACTCGATTGCAGGCAAGTACACTGAAGCTTTCTTT. It codes for CASSYSIAGKYTEAFF.

The genes are TRBV19 and TRBJ2-1; 8 bases are a match to TRBD1. The CDR3 length is 18 residues. CDR1 LNHDA and CDR2 SQIVND come from the germline V gene (reference sequence). J lost 12 bases, V lost 0 bases, and 19 bases had no gene match. Here the CDR3 DNA reads TGTGCCAGTAGTATAGATCGCGCCCGACAGGGGTCATCAATAGGGCAGTTCTTC. It specifies CASSIDRARQGSSIGQFF.

The genes are TRBV5-1 and TRBJ2-7; D is perhaps TRBD1 (6 bases). Germline assignment: CDR1 SGHRS and CDR2 YFSETQ. With 0 bases removed from V and 5 bases from J, the gap between germline ends came to 15 bases. This CDR3 region has 15 residues. As DNA, the CDR3 is TGCGCCAGCAGCTTGGGTGGTGGGGGCATGGACGAGCAGTACTTC. Translating it yields CASSLGGGGMDEQYF. The full variable domain, with the rest looked up from reference TRBV5-1 and TRBJ2-7, is KAGVTQTPRYLIKTRGQQVTLSCSPISGHRSVSWYQQTPGQGLQFLFEYFSETQRNKGNFPGRFSGRQFSNSRSEMNVSTLELGDSALYLCASSLGGGGMDEQYFGPGTRLTVT.

The rearrangement links TRBV10-2 to TRBJ1-5; D not resolved. The CDR3 extends over 15 amino acids. From germline, CDR1 is WSHSY and CDR2 SAAADI. The ends were cut back, 3 bases at V and 3 bases at J, with 12 bases in the middle. CDR3 bases: TGCGCCAGCAGTGACACGTCGGTCTCCAATCAGCCCCAGCATTTT. This sequence encodes CASSDTSVSNQPQHF.

V is TRBV10-3 and J is TRBJ1-5, with 10 bases aligning to TRBD1. Germline CDR1 ENHRY, CDR2 SYGVKD. CDR3 size: 14 residues. V lost 5 bases to trimming and J lost 4 bases; unmatched junction nucleotides: 2. The CDR3 protein is CAISPGQGNQPQHF. For the CDR3, the DNA is TGTGCCATCAGTCCGGGACAGGGGAATCAGCCCCAGCATTTT.

This chain uses TRBV18 with TRBJ2-5; tentatively, D is TRBD2 (6 bases). This CDR3 contains 16 residues. Trimming pared 0 bases from V and 2 bases from J, leaving 13 bases between. The germline V gene encodes CDR1 KGHSH and CDR2 LQKENI. CDR3 sequence (DNA): TGTGCCAGCTCACCACCGAGCGGGCGAGTACAAGAGACCCAGTACTTC. Protein sequence: CASSPPSGRVQETQYF.

The gene calls are TRBV6-2 or TRBV6-3 and TRBJ1-2; D might be TRBD1 (5 bases). The germline V and J ends were trimmed by 0 bases and 1 base, with 15 bases remaining between them. The CDR3 has 17 amino acids. Germline CDR1 MNHEY, CDR2 SVGEGT. CDR3 amino acids: CASSYSTGGILNYGYTF. The CDR3, as DNA: TGTGCCAGCAGTTACTCGACTGGGGGGATCCTTAACTATGGCTACACCTTC.

Only a few counts were recorded for this clone. The chain links TRBV28 to TRBJ1-1; the D gene is possibly TRBD1 (6 bases). This CDR3 region has 14 residues. Germline CDR1 is MDHEN and CDR2 is SYDVKM. Trimming took off 8 bases at V and 1 base at J, with 14 bases between the two ends. This CDR3 reads CASDRTVQNTEAFF. CDR3 DNA sequence: TGTGCCAGCGATAGGACAGTCCAGAACACTGAAGCTTTCTTT. The whole variable domain, remainder taken from reference TRBV28 and TRBJ1-1, is DVKVTQSSRYLVKRTGEKVFLECVQDMDHENMFWYRQDPGLGLRLIYFSYDVKMKEKGDIPEGYSVSREKKERFSLILESASTNQTSMYLCASDRTVQNTEAFFGQGTRLTVV.

The chain links TRBV28 to TRBJ1-4, with 7 bases aligning to TRBD1. V shed 7 bases, J shed 4 bases, and the junction held 12 bases outside the gene matches. The CDR3 extends over 16 amino acids. The germline V gene has CDR1 MDHEN and CDR2 SYDVKM. The DNA for the CDR3 is TGTGCCAGCACCCCGCCGGGACAGAACCGTAATGAAAAACTGTTTTTT. This gives the protein CASTPPGQNRNEKLFF.

By share, this clone counts as large. The V call is TRBV5-6, the J call TRBJ2-7; maybe TRBD1 (5 bases). Trimming took 4 bases from V and 7 from J, leaving 18 bases between them. CDR1 is SGHDT, CDR2 YYEEEE, per germline. This CDR3 is 14 amino acids long. CDR3 amino acids: CASSPGRGSREQYF. CDR3 nucleotides: TGTGCCAGCAGCCCCGGTAGGGGTTCTCGGGAGCAGTACTTC.